Here is one T cell receptor (beta chain) with its context. The antigen is unknown. TCRdb reprocessed the reads via MiXCR and lists one record per CDR3 protein. The data show about 180,000 distinct CDR3 sequences, around 15% seen once. The sample originates from a study of T cell repertoires in cytomegalovirus infection. On the study more broadly: Matching HLA type, along with CMV infection, was indicated by public TCR beta signatures. Whole-study results and caveats: Cumulated frequencies of public TCR beta families served to identify carriers of CMV plus the relevant HLA. Predominance within the ex vivo response was attributable to HLA-C-restricted CMV-specific TCR beta clonotypes.

This CDR3 region has 14 residues. The germline V gene encodes CDR1 SEHNR and CDR2 FQNEAQ (reference sequence). Losses at the gene ends were 3 bases for V and 8 bases for J; bases not matched to a gene: 7. V and J are TRBV7-9 and TRBJ1-2; 9 bases line up with TRBD1. Input material: PBMCs. This TCR was recovered from a human donor in good health (CMV status not recorded). Some clones in this sample may be carry-over from other donors' samples. The CDR3 coding sequence is TGTGCCAGCAGCTTTTCTGGACAGGGGTGGGGCTACACCTTC. Amino acids: CASSFSGQGWGYTF.